Each of the 24 T cell receptor beta chains below was sequenced from the same sample in a study of T cell responses to AZD1222 COVID-19 vaccine. Libraries were prepared by immunoSEQ multiplex PCR; TCRdb keeps only in-frame clonotypes and omits some of them. In the table there are more than 55,000 clones, 80% to 90% of which are singletons. The sample consisted of peripheral blood, taken 28 days after the second AZD1222 dose. These receptors originate from an adult who received the AZD1222 COVID-19 vaccine.

The rearrangement joins TRBV18 to TRBJ2-6; possible D gene TRBD1, 5 bases. The CDR3 is 16 amino acids. V shed 5 bases and J shed 0 bases, with 11 bases lying between them. Per germline, CDR1 KGHSH and CDR2 LQKENI. CDR3 sequence reads: CASSLLRASGANVLTF. Written as DNA, the CDR3 is TGTGCCAGCTCATTACTCAGGGCCTCTGGGGCCAACGTCCTGACTTTC. Together with reference TRBV18 and TRBJ2-6, the CDR3 gives the full variable domain: NAGVMQNPRHLVRRRGQEARLRCSPMKGHSHVYWYRQLPEEGLKFMVYLQKENIIDESGMPKERFSAEFPKEGPSILRIQQVVRGDSAAYFCASSLLRASGANVLTFGAGSRLTVL.

The chain couples TRBV11-2 to TRBJ2-5; 10 bases map to TRBD1. V lost 5 bases and J lost 5; bases outside the gene matches: 5. Germline V CDR1 and CDR2: SGHAT, FQNNGV. The CDR3 covers 14 residues. The CDR3 spells CASSPTGGQETQYF. The DNA for the CDR3 is TGTGCCAGCAGCCCGACAGGGGGCCAGGAGACCCAGTACTTC.

The V call is TRBV5-1, the J call TRBJ2-5; D possibly corresponds to TRBD1 (6 bases). The CDR3 spans 15 residues. Trimming shortened V by 0 bases and J by 5 bases, and 14 bases separated the two germline ends. Germline V CDR1 and CDR2: SGHRS, YFSETQ. The CDR3 DNA sequence: TGCGCCAGCAGCTTGGTCCGCGGGCAGGGGGAGACCCAGTACTTC. It encodes CASSLVRGQGETQYF.

The chain joins TRBV5-6 to TRBJ1-5; 7 bases match TRBD1. The CDR3 has 13 amino acids. In germline, CDR1 is SGHDT, CDR2 YYEEEE. V lost 4 bases and J lost 7; bases outside the gene matches: 5. CDR3 coding DNA: TGTGCCAGCAGCCGGGACAGCGGCCAGCCCCAGCATTTT. Encoded protein: CASSRDSGQPQHF.

The V call is TRBV5-1, the J call TRBJ2-7; 12 bases fit TRBD1. CDR3 size: 16 residues. The germline gives CDR1 SGHRS, CDR2 YFSETQ. Trimming at V came to 2 bases and at J to 7 bases, leaving 10 bases not matched to a gene. The CDR3 nucleotides are TGCGCCAGCAGCTTATTCCCGGGACAGGGGGCACAAGAGCAGTACTTC. Its translation is CASSLFPGQGAQEQYF.

The chain uses TRBV3-1 (or the pseudogene TRBV3-2) and TRBJ1-3; D is uncertain. Trimming took 4 bases from V and 0 from J, leaving 7 bases between them. This CDR3 comprises 14 residues. Germline CDR1 and CDR2: LGHDT and YNNKEL (reference sequence). The CDR3 region has the DNA TGTGCCAGCAGCCCCCAACACTCTGGAAACACCATATATTTT. The encoded protein is CASSPQHSGNTIYF.

The J gene is TRBJ1-5, the V gene TRBV4-1, with D unresolved. There are 13 residues in the CDR3. Germline V gene lookup returns CDR1 MGHRA and CDR2 YSYEKL. The V end was cut by 0 bases, the J end by 7 bases, with 7 bases between. CDR3 region: CASSQDLRQPQHF. The CDR3 DNA follows: TGCGCCAGCAGCCAAGATCTAAGGCAGCCCCAGCATTTT.

The chain links TRBV6-5 to TRBJ1-5, with D perhaps matching TRBD1 (5 bases). Germline assignment: CDR1 MNHEY and CDR2 SVGAGI. This CDR3 is 14 amino acids long. V was trimmed by 0 bases and J by 6 bases, leaving 9 bases between them. The CDR3 sequence: CASSYSPGGQPQHF. Written as DNA, the CDR3 is TGTGCCAGCAGTTACTCGCCGGGGGGTCAGCCCCAGCATTTT.

The chain carries TRBV6-6 and TRBJ1-2; no firm D call. The CDR3 sequence is 12 residues long. Germline loops: CDR1 MNHNY, CDR2 SVGAGI (reference sequence). The V end lost 6 bases, the J end lost 2 bases, and 7 bases lay between the germline ends. The CDR3 spells CASRGQNYGYTF. In nucleotides, the CDR3 is TGTGCCAGCAGGGGCCAAAACTATGGCTACACCTTC.

The chain couples TRBV6-2 or TRBV6-3 to TRBJ2-5; possibly TRBD2 for D (6 bases). Germline V gene data show CDR1 as MNHEY and CDR2 as SVGEGT. The CDR3 loop spans 14 amino acids. Trimming cost V 3 bases and J 1 base, with 9 bases left between them. DNA of the CDR3: TGTGCCAGCAGTTATGGAGGGGTCCAAGAGACCCAGTACTTC. This encodes CASSYGGVQETQYF.

This rearrangement joins TRBV12-3 or TRBV12-4 to TRBJ1-1; 8 nucleotides align to TRBD1. The trim removed 2 bases at V and 8 bases at J, leaving 4 bases unmatched. This CDR3 region has 13 residues. DNA for the CDR3: TGTGCCAGCAGTTTATCAGGGGGCGGGGAAGCTTTCTTT. Amino acids: CASSLSGGGEAFF.

Written as DNA, the CDR3 is TGCGCCAGCAGCCAAGATCCCCCAGAAACAGCGAACACCGGGGAGCTGTTTTTT. Protein sequence: CASSQDPPETANTGELFF. The chain carries TRBV4-1 and TRBJ2-2; D not certain. With 0 bases removed from V and 0 bases from J, the gap between germline ends came to 14 bases. This CDR3 region has 18 residues. In germline, CDR1 is MGHRA, CDR2 YSYEKL.

V and J are TRBV5-1 and TRBJ2-7, with D unclear. V gave up 3 bases and J gave up 7 bases, with 8 bases separating them. The germline V gene has CDR1 SGHRS and CDR2 YFSETQ. The CDR3 is 11 residues long. This chain's CDR3 is CASSSLGEQYF. In nucleotides, the CDR3 is TGCGCCAGCAGCTCCCTGGGGGAGCAGTACTTC.

This clone was counted once. The chain has TRBV6-2 or TRBV6-3 and TRBJ2-7, with TRBD2 matching over 13 bases. Losses at the gene ends were 6 bases for V and 2 bases for J; bases not matched to a gene: 10. The V gene's germline CDR1 is MNHEY and CDR2 SVGEGT. This CDR3 spans 17 amino acids. The CDR3 DNA reads TGTGCCAGCAGCCTGGGACTAGCGGGATCAACTGCCTACGAGCAGTACTTC. As protein: CASSLGLAGSTAYEQYF.

The rearrangement joins TRBV5-1 to TRBJ2-3, with D possibly TRBD1 on 6 matching bases. The CDR3 runs to 15 residues. The germline V and J ends were trimmed by 3 bases and 5 bases, with 16 bases remaining between them. CDR1 SGHRS and CDR2 YFSETQ come from the germline V gene. In DNA form, the CDR3 reads TGCGCCAGCAGCTCCACAGGGCGTGAAATAGATACGCAGTATTTT. Its translation: CASSSTGREIDTQYF. The full variable domain, in which reference TRBV5-1 and TRBJ2-3 provide the parts outside the CDR3, is KAGVTQTPRYLIKTRGQQVTLSCSPISGHRSVSWYQQTPGQGLQFLFEYFSETQRNKGNFPGRFSGRQFSNSRSEMNVSTLELGDSALYLCASSSTGREIDTQYFGPGTRLTVL.

The genes are TRBV5-8 and TRBJ2-5, with D perhaps TRBD2 (6 bases). This CDR3 comprises 14 residues. V lost 3 bases and J 6 bases, leaving 15 bases between the germline ends. From germline, CDR1 is SGHTS and CDR2 YDEGEE. The CDR3 loop is CASSSLGEVKTQYF. CDR3 sequence (DNA): TGTGCCAGCAGCTCCCTCGGGGAGGTAAAGACCCAGTACTTC. The full variable domain, in which reference TRBV5-8 and TRBJ2-5 provide the parts outside the CDR3, is EAGVTQSPTHLIKTRGQQATLRCSPISGHTSVYWYQQALGLGLQFLLWYDEGEERNRGNFPPRFSGRQFPNYSSELNVNALELEDSALYLCASSSLGEVKTQYFGPGTRLLVL.

This clone was picked up one time. The CDR3: CASSRQGTSTDTQYF. The CDR3 DNA reads TGTGCCAGCAGCCGACAGGGGACATCCACAGATACGCAGTATTTT. V is TRBV9 and J is TRBJ2-3; TRBD1 agrees at 8 bases. The CDR3 consists of 15 residues. Trimming removed 4 bases from V and 2 bases from J; junction bases left unmatched: 6. In germline, CDR1 is SGDLS, CDR2 YYNGEE.

This clone appeared a single time. The V call is TRBV7-2, the J call TRBJ2-1; tentatively, D is TRBD1 or TRBD2 (5 bases each). V was shortened by 5 bases and J by 0 bases, with 14 bases between the two germline ends. CDR1 is SGHTA and CDR2 is FQGNSA in the germline V gene. The length of the CDR3 is 16 residues. For the CDR3, the DNA is TGTGCCAGCAGCCTCCTAGAGGGGCGCTCCTACAATGAGCAGTTCTTC. This codes for CASSLLEGRSYNEQFF.

The chain joins TRBV10-2 to TRBJ2-7, with D perhaps TRBD2 (6 bases). CDR3 length: 17 amino acids. V was pared by 0 bases and J by 0 bases, with 15 bases between. Germline V gene lookup returns CDR1 WSHSY and CDR2 SAAADI. This chain's CDR3 is CASSESGLLTSSYEQYF. The DNA for the CDR3 is TGCGCCAGCAGTGAGTCGGGACTTTTGACAAGCTCCTACGAGCAGTACTTC.

This chain connects TRBV6-4 to TRBJ1-3; weak D call: TRBD1 (6 bases). V was trimmed by 7 bases and J by 0 bases, leaving 13 bases between them. The germline V gene encodes CDR1 MRHNA and CDR2 SNTAGT. The length of the CDR3 is 15 residues. Written as DNA, the CDR3 is TGTGCCAGCACCGGCAGGGGCTTCTCTGGAAACACCATATATTTT. This sequence encodes CASTGRGFSGNTIYF.

J is TRBJ2-3 and V is TRBV6-5, with D perhaps TRBD1 (5 bases). This CDR3 region has 16 residues. V was shortened by 2 bases and J by 0 bases, with 12 bases between the two germline ends. Germline-derived CDR1 and CDR2 are MNHEY and SVGAGI. The CDR3 reads CASSYGADTSTDTQYF. The CDR3 DNA reads as TGTGCCAGCAGTTACGGGGCTGATACTAGCACAGATACGCAGTATTTT.

The rearrangement uses TRBV2 and TRBJ2-5, with D possibly matching TRBD1 (6 bases). CDR3 length equals 13 residues. Germline V lookup: CDR1 SNHLY, CDR2 FYNNEI. V shed 8 bases and J shed 1 base, with 11 bases lying between them. The CDR3 DNA is TGTGCCAGCTCGGACAGCCTCCAAGAGACCCAGTACTTC. Protein: CASSDSLQETQYF.

The V call is TRBV12-3 or TRBV12-4, the J call TRBJ2-1; D uncertain. V was shortened by 6 bases and J by 9 bases, with 12 bases between the two germline ends. CDR3 length equals 12 residues. The CDR3 DNA sequence: TGTGCCAGCAGCGGACGTTGGGGTGAGCAGTTCTTC. The encoded protein is CASSGRWGEQFF.

CDR3 sequence: CASSLASGEGTDTQYF. CDR3 bases: TGTGCCAGCAGTTTAGCTAGCGGGGAGGGCACAGATACGCAGTATTTT. V is TRBV28 and J is TRBJ2-3; TRBD2 matches at 9 bases. Unmatched junction bases numbered 4, after V lost 2 bases and J lost 1 base. From germline, CDR1 is MDHEN and CDR2 SYDVKM. The CDR3 extends over 16 amino acids.